This TCR beta chain was sequenced during a study of cytomegalovirus exposure and HLA in healthy donors. About the research overall: For the approximately 420 genotyped donors, roughly 80% fell within the Caucasian-associated ancestry cluster. Whole-study results and caveats: Later examination showed HLA-associated TCR beta chains had greater clonal expansion than equally common others.

On this clone: Its antigen is not identified.

PCR amplification relied on 60 Vbeta primers (plus 13 Jbeta primers). Assay used: immunoSEQ multiplex PCR; TCRdb lists only in-frame clones, some missing. Among approximately 100,000 clones listed, approximately 86% were seen once. This clonotype was sampled from a man aged 25-45 years in good health and CMV-seropositive. Sequencing used PBMCs.

The CDR3 sequence: CASSYSGGRGYNEQFF. The CDR3 DNA follows: TGTGCCAGCAGTTACTCAGGAGGGAGAGGCTACAATGAGCAGTTCTTC. J is TRBJ2-1 and V is TRBV6-5; D possibly corresponds to TRBD2 (6 bases). The germline V and J ends were trimmed by 0 bases and 3 bases, with 12 bases remaining between them. The CDR3 has 16 residues. In germline, CDR1 is MNHEY, CDR2 SVGAGI.